These T cell receptor beta chains were read from a single sample in a study of OX40 agonist ivuxolimab in advanced cancers. The method was immunoSEQ multiplex PCR; TCRdb's version includes in-frame clones alone and lacks a portion of them. The sample lists around 80,000 clones, about nine tenths occurring once. Here the sequenced sample was CD4+ or CD8+ T cells sorted from blood, taken in a trial of the OX40 agonist ivuxolimab. The receptors were gathered from an adult with an advanced solid tumor such as melanoma, head and neck, liver or kidney cancer. Both conserved end residues are part of each CDR3. Fields, in order: J gene, D gene, V gene, CDR3 length, clone size, CDR3 DNA, CDR3 protein. A D gene is named only where the DNA matches it firmly. A row's size may be missing; if present it is once, few, many or a size class.

J: TRBJ1-2
D: -
V: TRBV4-1
length: 15
size: -
DNA: TGCGCCAGCAGCCAAGATCCGGACAGCCTCTATGGCTACACCTTC
CDR3: CASSQDPDSLYGYTF

J: TRBJ2-2
D: -
V: TRBV29-1
length: 13
size: -
DNA: TGCAGCGTTGACTGGTGGGGCACCGGGGAGCTGTTTTTT
CDR3: CSVDWWGTGELFF

J: TRBJ2-7
D: TRBD1
V: TRBV5-6
length: 15
size: -
DNA: TGTGCCAGCAGCCCCGCGGGACAGGGTCACTACGAGCAGTACTTC
CDR3: CASSPAGQGHYEQYF

J: TRBJ2-3
D: -
V: TRBV10-3
length: 12
size: -
DNA: TGTGCCATCAGGGACGACACAGATACGCAGTATTTT
CDR3: CAIRDDTDTQYF

J: TRBJ2-7
D: -
V: TRBV27
length: 10
size: -
DNA: TGTGCCAGCGGGTTCTACGAGCAGTACTTC
CDR3: CASGFYEQYF

J: TRBJ1-6
D: TRBD1
V: TRBV5-8
length: 18
size: -
DNA: TGTGCCAGCAGCTTACAGGTCGGGGACAGGTCCTATAATTCACCCCTCCACTTT
CDR3: CASSLQVGDRSYNSPLHF

J: TRBJ1-4
D: TRBD1
V: TRBV15
length: 16
size: -
DNA: TGTGCCACCAGCAGAGATCTCGGGACAGCAAATGAAAAACTGTTTTTT
CDR3: CATSRDLGTANEKLFF

J: TRBJ1-2
D: TRBD1
V: TRBV6-4
length: 13
size: -
DNA: TGTGCCAGCAGTCCCGGGACAGGCTATGGCTACACCTTC
CDR3: CASSPGTGYGYTF

J: TRBJ1-2
D: -
V: TRBV5-1
length: 11
size: few
DNA: TGCGCCAGCAGCTTTGGGGATGGCTACACCTTC
CDR3: CASSFGDGYTF

J: TRBJ2-3
D: -
V: TRBV19
length: 15
size: -
DNA: TGTGCCAGTAGTATAGGGGTTAGTAGCACAGATACGCAGTATTTT
CDR3: CASSIGVSSTDTQYF

J: TRBJ1-1
D: -
V: TRBV7-6
length: 15
size: -
DNA: TGTGCCAGCAGCTTAATGGGGGAGGGGGGCACTGAAGCTTTCTTT
CDR3: CASSLMGEGGTEAFF

J: TRBJ2-3
D: -
V: TRBV11-2
length: 16
size: -
DNA: TGTGCCAGCAGCTTTGGGGGGATCACTAGCACAGATACGCAGTATTTT
CDR3: CASSFGGITSTDTQYF

J: TRBJ2-2
D: TRBD2
V: TRBV9
length: 18
size: -
DNA: TGTGCCAGCAGCGTAACCCGCGGAGCTAGCGGGGGGGCCGGGGAGCTGTTTTTT
CDR3: CASSVTRGASGGAGELFF

J: TRBJ2-1
D: TRBD1
V: TRBV6-5
length: 14
size: few
DNA: TGTGCCAGCAGCCTAACAGGGGGCAACAATGAGCAGTTCTTC
CDR3: CASSLTGGNNEQFF

J: TRBJ2-7
D: TRBD2
V: TRBV27
length: 16
size: once
DNA: TGTGCCAGCACCCACTCGGTCGGGGGGGTCTCCTACGAGCAGTACTTC
CDR3: CASTHSVGGVSYEQYF

J: TRBJ2-7
D: -
V: TRBV29-1
length: 11
size: -
DNA: TGCAGCGTTGAGCAGGGATACGAGCAGTACTTC
CDR3: CSVEQGYEQYF

J: TRBJ1-5
D: -
V: TRBV10-2
length: 15
size: -
DNA: TGCGCCAGCAGTGATGCTTTATATAGCAATCAGCCCCAGCATTTT
CDR3: CASSDALYSNQPQHF

J: TRBJ1-4
D: -
V: TRBV5-4
length: 15
size: -
DNA: TGTGCCAGCAGCTTGTTTGGGGGAACTAATGAAAAACTGTTTTTT
CDR3: CASSLFGGTNEKLFF

J: TRBJ2-1
D: TRBD1
V: TRBV7-9
length: 15
size: -
DNA: TGTGCCAGCTTCTCCGGGGACAGGGGTACAATGGAGCAGTTCTTC
CDR3: CASFSGDRGTMEQFF

J: TRBJ2-7
D: TRBD2
V: TRBV5-1
length: 16
size: -
DNA: TGCGCCAGCAGCTTGACCCCGGGAGGGGGTGGGTACGAGCAGTACTTC
CDR3: CASSLTPGGGGYEQYF

J: TRBJ2-2
D: -
V: TRBV19
length: 18
size: -
DNA: TGTGCCAGTAGTACGGGACCCCGCCGGGGCCCAAACACCGGGGAGCTGTTTTTT
CDR3: CASSTGPRRGPNTGELFF

J: TRBJ2-7
D: TRBD1
V: TRBV7-9
length: 17
size: -
DNA: TGTGCCAGCAGCTTAGGGACCGGGACAGGGGTCTCCTACGAGCAGTACTTC
CDR3: CASSLGTGTGVSYEQYF

J: TRBJ2-7
D: -
V: TRBV5-8
length: 15
size: -
DNA: TGTGCCAGCAGACCGGGCCCTACATTAGGCTACGAGCAGTACTTC
CDR3: CASRPGPTLGYEQYF

J: TRBJ2-2
D: -
V: TRBV19
length: 16
size: -
DNA: TGTGCCAGTAGTCCCCTGAGGGCCGAGAACACCGGGGAGCTGTTTTTT
CDR3: CASSPLRAENTGELFF

J: TRBJ1-2
D: -
V: TRBV6-5
length: 15
size: -
DNA: TGTGCCAGCAGTTACGAGGGCGAGGGGTTTTATGGCTACACCTTC
CDR3: CASSYEGEGFYGYTF

J: TRBJ1-5
D: TRBD1
V: TRBV11-2
length: 14
size: -
DNA: TGTGCCAGCAGCTCCGGGACAGGCCACAACCCCCAGCATTTT
CDR3: CASSSGTGHNPQHF

J: TRBJ1-2
D: -
V: TRBV5-5
length: 10
size: -
DNA: TGTGCCAGCAGCTTGGTCGGCTACACCTTC
CDR3: CASSLVGYTF

J: TRBJ2-7
D: -
V: TRBV11-2
length: 14
size: -
DNA: TGTGCCAGCAGTAACCGGGATTACTCCTACGAGCAGTACTTC
CDR3: CASSNRDYSYEQYF

J: TRBJ1-4
D: -
V: TRBV9
length: 15
size: -
DNA: TGTGCCAGCAGCCCCCCGGGAGGGGAGGGTGAAAAACTGTTTTTT
CDR3: CASSPPGGEGEKLFF

J: TRBJ1-2
D: -
V: TRBV4-3
length: 14
size: -
DNA: TGCGCCAGCAGCCAAGACCGTTCAGGGTATGGCTACACCTTC
CDR3: CASSQDRSGYGYTF

J: TRBJ2-7
D: -
V: TRBV10-3
length: 15
size: -
DNA: TGTGCCATCAGTGAGTCGAGGGAGGTGGATTACGAGCAGTACTTC
CDR3: CAISESREVDYEQYF

J: TRBJ1-2
D: -
V: TRBV25-1
length: 14
size: -
DNA: TGTGCCAGCAGTGAATGGGGGGATAACTATGGCTACACCTTC
CDR3: CASSEWGDNYGYTF

J: TRBJ1-2
D: -
V: TRBV5-1
length: 13
size: once
DNA: TGCGCCAGCAGCTTGGATGCAGGGCAAGGCTACACCTTC
CDR3: CASSLDAGQGYTF

J: TRBJ1-1
D: -
V: TRBV5-1
length: 15
size: -
DNA: TGCGCCAGCAGCTTCTCGGTACAGGTGAACACTGAAGCTTTCTTT
CDR3: CASSFSVQVNTEAFF

J: TRBJ2-7
D: TRBD1
V: TRBV18
length: 16
size: -
DNA: TGTGCCAGCTCACCAGGGGGACAGGGCCTCTCCTACGAGCAGTACTTC
CDR3: CASSPGGQGLSYEQYF

J: TRBJ2-7
D: -
V: TRBV5-4
length: 14
size: -
DNA: TGTGCCAGCAGCTTGGCTAGGCAGGGTGGGGAGCAGTACTTC
CDR3: CASSLARQGGEQYF

J: TRBJ2-7
D: -
V: TRBV5-1
length: 14
size: -
DNA: TGCGCCAGCAGCTTAAGTTCTAGCTCCTACGAGCAGTACTTC
CDR3: CASSLSSSSYEQYF

J: TRBJ1-2
D: -
V: TRBV9
length: 13
size: -
DNA: TGTGCCAGCAGCGTAGGGAATAACTATGGCTACACCTTC
CDR3: CASSVGNNYGYTF

J: TRBJ2-3
D: -
V: TRBV23-1
length: 13
size: -
DNA: TGCGCCAGCAGTCCCCTAGGCACAGATACGCAGTATTTT
CDR3: CASSPLGTDTQYF

J: TRBJ1-2
D: -
V: TRBV7-8
length: 15
size: -
DNA: TGTGCCTCCGGGGGGGACAACGAGCTTAACTATGGCTACACCTTC
CDR3: CASGGDNELNYGYTF

J: TRBJ2-7
D: TRBD1
V: TRBV5-6
length: 14
size: -
DNA: TGTGCCAGCAGCTCGGGGACAGGGTTCTATGAGCAGTACTTC
CDR3: CASSSGTGFYEQYF

J: TRBJ2-3
D: -
V: TRBV27
length: 15
size: -
DNA: TGTGCCAGCAGTTTAATCGGGGGGCAGGGAGATACGCAGTATTTT
CDR3: CASSLIGGQGDTQYF

J: TRBJ1-2
D: TRBD1
V: TRBV13
length: 13
size: -
DNA: TGTGCCAGCGGGCAGGGGGGGAACTATGGCTACACCTTC
CDR3: CASGQGGNYGYTF

J: TRBJ2-7
D: -
V: TRBV5-1
length: 15
size: once
DNA: TGCGCCAGCAGCTTGGGATATAACACCGTCTACGAGCAGTACTTC
CDR3: CASSLGYNTVYEQYF

J: TRBJ1-1
D: -
V: TRBV19
length: 14
size: -
DNA: TGTGCCAGTAGTATTGAAACAAGAAGGACTGAAGCTTTCTTT
CDR3: CASSIETRRTEAFF

J: TRBJ2-5
D: -
V: TRBV19
length: 14
size: -
DNA: TGTGCCAGTAGTAACCCGGGCCTCCAAGAGACCCAGTACTTC
CDR3: CASSNPGLQETQYF

J: TRBJ2-1
D: TRBD1
V: TRBV29-1
length: 16
size: -
DNA: TGCAGCGTTGGACTTGTGCCGGGACAGGGGGATAATGAGCAGTTCTTC
CDR3: CSVGLVPGQGDNEQFF

J: TRBJ2-1
D: -
V: TRBV9
length: 16
size: once
DNA: TGTGCCAGCAGCGACCTGAATGCTGGCTCCTACAATGAGCAGTTCTTC
CDR3: CASSDLNAGSYNEQFF

J: TRBJ2-1
D: -
V: TRBV7-9
length: 14
size: -
DNA: TGTGCCAGCAGCTCCCCCGGTGGGTCCAATGAGCAGTTCTTC
CDR3: CASSSPGGSNEQFF

J: TRBJ2-3
D: TRBD2
V: TRBV5-4
length: 17
size: -
DNA: TGTGCCAGCAGCCGTGGGACTAGCGGGATTCGCACAGATACGCAGTATTTT
CDR3: CASSRGTSGIRTDTQYF

J: TRBJ2-1
D: -
V: TRBV16
length: 13
size: -
DNA: TGTGCCAGCAGCCAATCAGCGATCAATGAGCAGTTCTTC
CDR3: CASSQSAINEQFF

J: TRBJ2-1
D: -
V: TRBV10-2
length: 16
size: -
DNA: TGCGCCAGCAGTGAGTGGCGGGACCGGGTTGGGGGTGAGCAGTTCTTC
CDR3: CASSEWRDRVGGEQFF

J: TRBJ1-1
D: -
V: TRBV16
length: 15
size: -
DNA: TGTGCCAGCAGCGCACCACAGGGAGTTGGGACTGAAGCTTTCTTT
CDR3: CASSAPQGVGTEAFF

J: TRBJ2-1
D: -
V: TRBV27
length: 14
size: -
DNA: TGTGCCAGCAGTTTATCCGGGGACTACAATGAGCAGTTCTTC
CDR3: CASSLSGDYNEQFF

J: TRBJ1-5
D: -
V: TRBV28
length: 14
size: -
DNA: TGTGCCAGCAGTTTACCGGTCGACAATCAGCCCCAGCATTTT
CDR3: CASSLPVDNQPQHF